Shown below are 17 T cell receptor beta chains from a single sample sequenced in a study of control samples from healthy donors and cancer patients. Some clones are missing from TCRdb's copy, which holds only in-frame ones; the method was immunoSEQ multiplex PCR. The data contain around 150,000 clones, around nine tenths of them singletons. Sequenced: blood. The receptors were gathered from a young man in good health.

The V gene is TRBV7-6, the J gene TRBJ2-1; 14 nucleotides match TRBD2. Germline CDR1 SGHVS, CDR2 FNYEAQ. Trimming at V came to 4 bases and at J to 2 bases, leaving 10 bases not matched to a gene. The CDR3 spans 19 residues. The CDR3 sequence: CASSSPGTSGSLAYNEQFF. The CDR3 DNA reads TGTGCCAGCAGCTCGCCTGGGACTAGCGGGAGTTTAGCCTACAATGAGCAGTTCTTC.

The CDR3 sequence is CASNLGGRNTEAFF. CDR3 DNA: TGTGCCAGCAACTTGGGAGGGAGGAACACTGAAGCTTTCTTT. V is TRBV13 and J is TRBJ1-1; the D is unclear. Germline-derived CDR1 and CDR2 are PRHDT and FYEKMQ (reference sequence). V was shortened by 7 bases and J by 1 base, with 13 bases between the two germline ends. The CDR3 runs 14 residues. The full variable domain, rest sourced from reference TRBV13 and TRBJ1-1, is AAGVIQSPRHLIKEKRETATLKCYPIPRHDTVYWYQQGPGQDPQFLISFYEKMQSDKGSIPDRFSAQQFSDYHSELNMSSLELGDSALYFCASNLGGRNTEAFFGQGTRLTVV.

The CDR3 sequence is CAIRGETGKAGELFF. The CDR3 nucleotides read TGTGCCATCAGGGGCGAGACAGGGAAAGCCGGGGAGCTGTTTTTT. The chain combines TRBV10-3 with TRBJ2-2; 7 nucleotides match TRBD1. J was trimmed by 6 bases and V by 6 bases; bases with no gene match: 10. The germline V gene encodes CDR1 ENHRY and CDR2 SYGVKD. The CDR3 runs to 15 residues.

The chain links TRBV19 to TRBJ1-4; no firm D call. V lost 5 bases and J 2 bases, leaving 12 bases between the germline ends. The CDR3 runs to 15 residues. Germline loops: CDR1 LNHDA, CDR2 SQIVND (reference sequence). The CDR3, as DNA: TGTGCCAGTAGTCAACAATCGGCGACTAATGAAAAACTGTTTTTT. As protein: CASSQQSATNEKLFF.

This chain links TRBV5-1 with TRBJ1-1; D is possibly TRBD1 (6 bases). CDR3 size: 15 residues. V was trimmed by 3 bases and J by 1 base, leaving 13 bases between them. From germline, CDR1 is SGHRS and CDR2 YFSETQ. This chain's CDR3 is CASSSQGVANTEAFF. DNA of the CDR3: TGCGCCAGCAGCTCACAGGGTGTGGCGAACACTGAAGCTTTCTTT.

The V gene is TRBV19, the J gene TRBJ2-1; D remains ambiguous. V was shortened by 4 bases and J by 7 bases, with 11 bases between the two germline ends. This CDR3 region has 13 residues. Germline V CDR1 and CDR2: LNHDA, SQIVND (reference sequence). This chain's CDR3 is CASSKNPINEQFF. CDR3 nucleotides: TGTGCCAGTAGTAAGAACCCGATTAATGAGCAGTTCTTC.

Only one count was recorded for this clone. The chain has TRBV7-9 and TRBJ1-2; 9 nucleotides align to TRBD1. V shed 6 bases, J shed 4 bases, and the junction held 6 bases outside the gene matches. Germline V gene data show CDR1 as SEHNR and CDR2 as FQNEAQ (reference sequence). This CDR3 is 14 amino acids long. The CDR3 sequence is CASRPTGGTYGYTF. In DNA, the CDR3 is TGTGCCAGCAGACCGACAGGGGGGACCTATGGCTACACCTTC.

This clone appeared a single time. The genes are TRBV4-1 and TRBJ2-7; D is tentatively TRBD1 or TRBD2 (5 bases each). V lost 0 bases, J lost 2 bases, and 14 bases lay in between. The germline gives CDR1 MGHRA, CDR2 YSYEKL. This CDR3 spans 16 amino acids. The CDR3 loop is CASSQDSLRGTYEQYF. CDR3 in DNA: TGCGCCAGCAGCCAAGATAGTTTGAGGGGCACCTACGAGCAGTACTTC.

This clone was counted once. The chain is built from TRBV7-2 and TRBJ1-2; 8 bases agree with TRBD1. Germline CDR1 and CDR2: SGHTA and FQGNSA. The V and J ends lost 4 bases and 8 bases, in that order; junction bases with no gene match: 12. This CDR3 has 15 residues. CDR3: CASSSSLTGATGYTF. CDR3 coding DNA: TGTGCCAGCAGCTCCTCCTTGACAGGGGCTACGGGCTACACCTTC.

CDR3 nucleotides: TGTGCCAGCAGCCCGACGGGGGGGGGCTCCTACAATGAGCAGTTCTTC. Translation gives CASSPTGGGSYNEQFF. This chain joins TRBV2 and TRBJ2-1, with 8 bases identical to TRBD2. This CDR3 region has 16 residues. V lost 6 bases to trimming and J lost 0 bases; unmatched junction nucleotides: 7. Germline CDR1 and CDR2: SNHLY and FYNNEI.

This chain uses TRBV28 with TRBJ1-3; TRBD1 aligns across 8 bases. Per the germline V gene, CDR1 is MDHEN and CDR2 is SYDVKM. The junction had 9 bases not matched to a gene; V was cut back by 4 bases and J by 4 bases. There are 16 residues in the CDR3. CDR3 region: CASSSWDRSRGNTIYF. The CDR3 bases are TGTGCCAGCAGTTCTTGGGACAGGTCGAGAGGAAACACCATATATTTT.

This chain links TRBV7-9 with TRBJ2-1; TRBD2 matches at 13 bases. This CDR3 spans 15 amino acids. Germline loops: CDR1 SEHNR, CDR2 FQNEAQ (reference sequence). The ends lost 4 bases at V and 9 bases at J; junction bases unmatched: 6. This CDR3 is CASSSSGTSGTEQFF. CDR3 nucleotides: TGTGCCAGCAGCTCCTCCGGGACTAGCGGGACTGAGCAGTTCTTC.

The chain employs TRBV7-9 and TRBJ1-2, with 7 nucleotides matching TRBD1. The CDR3 contains 13 residues. V shed 2 bases and J 10 bases; nucleotides not matched to a gene: 7. Germline loops: CDR1 SEHNR, CDR2 FQNEAQ (reference sequence). CDR3 loop: CASSLRQGSNYTF. CDR3 bases: TGTGCCAGCAGCTTAAGACAGGGTAGTAACTACACCTTC.

The rearrangement joins TRBV6-2 or TRBV6-3 to TRBJ1-2, with 7 nucleotides matching TRBD1. After removal of 1 base from V and 4 bases from J, the junction contained 15 bases not matched to a gene. CDR3 length: 18 residues. CDR1 is MNHEY, CDR2 SVGEGT, per germline. In DNA form, the CDR3 reads TGTGCCAGCAGTTACTTCGGGGACAGACATGGCGTGGTCTATGGCTACACCTTC. It yields the protein CASSYFGDRHGVVYGYTF.

V and J are TRBV4-1 and TRBJ2-1; 8 bases agree with TRBD1. Germline V gene data show CDR1 as MGHRA and CDR2 as YSYEKL. This CDR3 region has 15 residues. V lost 1 base to trimming and J lost 4 bases; unmatched junction nucleotides: 3. The CDR3 DNA sequence: TGCGCCAGCAGCCAAGGGCAGGGGGCTTACAATGAGCAGTTCTTC. It is translated as CASSQGQGAYNEQFF.

The genes are TRBV19 and TRBJ2-2, with TRBD1 as a possible D gene (10 bases). The CDR3 loop spans 15 amino acids. Trimming stripped 5 bases from V and 6 bases from J, with 16 bases between. CDR1 is LNHDA, CDR2 SQIVND, per germline (reference sequence). CDR3 coding DNA: TGTGCCAGTAGTGCGGGGGGGACAGGGGCCGGGGAGCTGTTTTTT. This codes for CASSAGGTGAGELFF.

The CDR3, as DNA: TGTGCCAGCAGTACCGCTCAGCCCCAGCATTTT. It specifies CASSTAQPQHF. The V call is TRBV6-5, the J call TRBJ1-5; D remains unclear. Germline-derived CDR1 and CDR2 are MNHEY and SVGAGI. V was cut by 5 bases and J by 6 bases, with 5 bases left in between. This CDR3 comprises 11 residues.